The entry below gives a single T cell receptor beta chain sequence along with its context. Method: immunoSEQ multiplex PCR; TCRdb's copy keeps in-frame clones and lacks some. This table has under 500,000 clones, 80% to 90% appearing once. Germline loops: CDR1 SNHLY, CDR2 FYNNEI. The length of the CDR3 is 13 residues. Trimming removed 7 bases from V and 5 bases from J, with 12 bases in between. The data were obtained in a study of blood T cell repertoires in COVID-19. Sequenced material: peripheral blood. The chain links TRBV2 to TRBJ2-4, with a possible D match to TRBD1 (5 bases). The source of this sequence is a woman aged 25 to 45 with acute or convalescent COVID-19. The CDR3 reads CASTRDSENIQYF. In DNA form, the CDR3 reads TGTGCCAGCACCAGAGACAGCGAAAACATTCAGTACTTC.